The T cell receptor (beta chain) described here comes from a study of early T cells in non-severe SARS-CoV-2 infection. For the study at large: RNA in bulk from unsorted whole blood was sequenced, and chains were unpaired. Whole-study findings and limits: VDJdb matches were skewed toward anti-spike CD8 T cell responses.

Each cDNA molecule carried a unique molecular identifier. In TCRdb, the 5' RACE reads were re-called with MiXCR into one record per CDR3 protein. The table lists 100,000 to 150,000 distinct CDR3 sequences, about 15% of them singletons, with just over 20% in the top ten. The CDR3 covers 15 residues. The junction had 10 bases not matched to a gene; V was cut back by 5 bases and J by 7 bases. Germline V lookup: CDR1 SGHNT, CDR2 YYREEE (reference sequence). For this clonotype: No antigen is known for it.

This chain joins TRBV5-4 and TRBJ2-7, with 12 positions matching TRBD1. The clonotype comes from an adult who was a healthcare worker with PCR-confirmed SARS-CoV-2 infection or an uninfected control (not recorded which). The specimen sequenced was whole blood. Here the CDR3 DNA reads TGTGCCAGCAGTTCTCCGGGACAGGGGGCGCGGGAGCAGTACTTC. Residues: CASSSPGQGAREQYF.